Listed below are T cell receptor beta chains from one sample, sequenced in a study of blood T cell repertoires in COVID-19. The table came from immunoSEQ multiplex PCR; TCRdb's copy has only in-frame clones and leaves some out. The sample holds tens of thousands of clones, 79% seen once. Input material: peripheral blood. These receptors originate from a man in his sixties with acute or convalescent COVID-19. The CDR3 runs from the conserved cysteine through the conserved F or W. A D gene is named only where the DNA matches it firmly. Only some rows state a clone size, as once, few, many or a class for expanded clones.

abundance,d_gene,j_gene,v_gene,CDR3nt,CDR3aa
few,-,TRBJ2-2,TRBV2,TGTGCCAGCAATTTCCGGACAGTAACCGGGGAGCTGTTTTTT,CASNFRTVTGELFF
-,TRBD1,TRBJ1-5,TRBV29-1,TGCAGCGTGGGACCGGGACAGGGGGGACAGCCCCAGCATTTT,CSVGPGQGGQPQHF
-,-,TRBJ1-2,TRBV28,TGTGCCAGCAGTTCGTATGTGGGCTACACCTTC,CASSSYVGYTF
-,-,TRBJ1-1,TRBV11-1,TGTGCCAGCAGCTTAGGGGACTCTCGGAACACTGAAGCTTTCTTT,CASSLGDSRNTEAFF
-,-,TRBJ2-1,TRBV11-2,TGTGCCAGCAGCTCGTACGCCCGGGACTTGAGGAATGAGCAGTTCTTC,CASSSYARDLRNEQFF
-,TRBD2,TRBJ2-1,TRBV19,TGTGCCAGTAGGGAGCGGGGCTTTTACAATGAGCAGTTCTTC,CASRERGFYNEQFF
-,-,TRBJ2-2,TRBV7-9,TGTGCCAGCTCCCGGACGGGGGTGCGTGGGACCGGGGAGCTGTTTTTT,CASSRTGVRGTGELFF
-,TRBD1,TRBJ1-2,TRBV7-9,TGTGCCAGCAGCTTGCGACAGGGCTATGGCTACACCTTC,CASSLRQGYGYTF
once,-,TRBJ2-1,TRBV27,TGTGCCAGCAGCTTGCGACTGGACAGCCCCAATGAGCAGTTCTTC,CASSLRLDSPNEQFF
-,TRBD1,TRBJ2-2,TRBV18,TGTGCCAGCTCACCAAGGACAGGGCTTGAGACCGGGGAGCTGTTTTTT,CASSPRTGLETGELFF
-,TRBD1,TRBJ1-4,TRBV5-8,TGTGCCAGCAGCCCGAGAAACGCGGGACAGCTTAATGAAAAACTGTTTTTT,CASSPRNAGQLNEKLFF
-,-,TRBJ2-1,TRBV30,TGTGCCTGGAGTGGAAGTACGGATGAGCAGTTCTTC,CAWSGSTDEQFF
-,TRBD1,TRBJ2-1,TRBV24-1,TGTGCCACCAGTGATCCTAGGGGGCAGGGGTGGAATGAGCAGTTCTTC,CATSDPRGQGWNEQFF
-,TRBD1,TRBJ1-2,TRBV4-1,TGCGCCAGCAGCTTCAGATATCAGGACAGGGCCGACTATGGCTACACCTTC,CASSFRYQDRADYGYTF
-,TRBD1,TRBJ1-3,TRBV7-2,TGTGCCAGCAGCTTAGTTCTGACAGGGGGTGGAAACACCATATATTTT,CASSLVLTGGGNTIYF
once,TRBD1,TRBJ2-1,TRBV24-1,TGTGCCACCAGTGATTTTGGACAGGGTACGGATGAGCAGTTCTTC,CATSDFGQGTDEQFF
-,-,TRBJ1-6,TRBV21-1,TGTGCCAGCAGCAAAGCGGGCTTACACAGTGTCTCCTATAATTCACCCCTCCACTTT,CASSKAGLHSVSYNSPLHF
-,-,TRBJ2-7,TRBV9,TGTGCCAGCAGCGTAGACCCGTTCCGGGCCTACGAGCAGTACTTC,CASSVDPFRAYEQYF
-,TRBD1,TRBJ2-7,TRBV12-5,TGTGCTAGTGCCCGGAGCTCCGGGACAGGGTACACCTACGAGCAGTACTTC,CASARSSGTGYTYEQYF
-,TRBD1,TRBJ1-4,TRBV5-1,TGCGCCAGCAGCTTGTCAGGGGGCGATGAAAAACTGTTTTTT,CASSLSGGDEKLFF
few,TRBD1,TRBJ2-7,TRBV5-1,TGCGCCAGCAGCAGAGAACAGGGGGGCCACGAGCAGTACTTC,CASSREQGGHEQYF
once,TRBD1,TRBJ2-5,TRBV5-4,TGTGCCAGCAGCCTGGGGACAGGGTCAGGGGAGACCCAGTACTTC,CASSLGTGSGETQYF
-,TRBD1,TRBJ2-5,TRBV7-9,TGTGCCAGCAGCTTAGTGGTTCCCGGACAGGGAAGGGAAGAGACCCAGTACTTC,CASSLVVPGQGREETQYF
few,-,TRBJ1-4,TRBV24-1,TGTGCCACCAGTGACTCGGGTACCTCTAATGAAAAACTGTTTTTT,CATSDSGTSNEKLFF
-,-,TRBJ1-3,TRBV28,TGTGCCAGTGGAGTAAGCTCTGGAAACACCATATATTTT,CASGVSSGNTIYF
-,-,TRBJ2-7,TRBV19,TGTGCCAGTAGTCCCATCGGGGTCTACGAGCAGTACTTC,CASSPIGVYEQYF
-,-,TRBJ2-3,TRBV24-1,TGTGCCACCAGTGGGGACATCACAGATACGCAGTATTTT,CATSGDITDTQYF
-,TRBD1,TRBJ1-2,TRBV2,TGTGCCAGCAGTACAGGGGTTGGAAACTATGGCTACACCTTC,CASSTGVGNYGYTF
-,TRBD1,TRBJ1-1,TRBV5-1,TGCGCCAGCAGCGTGGACAGGCCTGGGATGAACACTGAAGCTTTCTTT,CASSVDRPGMNTEAFF
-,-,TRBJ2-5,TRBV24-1,TGTGCCACCAGTGACTCCAGACTCGAGGCCCAGTACTTC,CATSDSRLEAQYF
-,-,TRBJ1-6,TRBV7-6,TGTGCCAGCAGCTCAGGACTGGGCATCGGTTCACCCCTCCACTTT,CASSSGLGIGSPLHF
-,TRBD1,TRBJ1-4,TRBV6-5,TGTGCCAGCAGGACGGGACAGAATGAAAAACTGTTTTTT,CASRTGQNEKLFF
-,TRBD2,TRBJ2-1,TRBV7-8,TGTGCCAGCAGAAGACTAGCGGGGGACCACAATGAGCAGTTCTTC,CASRRLAGDHNEQFF
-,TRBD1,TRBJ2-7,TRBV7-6,TGTGCCAGCAGCTTAGGACAGGGTCCCTCCTACGAGCAGTACTTC,CASSLGQGPSYEQYF
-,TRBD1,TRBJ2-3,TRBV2,TGTGCCAGCAGCGAGACAGGGAACCCAGATACGCAGTATTTT,CASSETGNPDTQYF
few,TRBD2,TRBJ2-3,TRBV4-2,TGTGCCAGCAGCCAAGACCCCCCGGGAGCGGGGGGATTTACGCAGTATTTT,CASSQDPPGAGGFTQYF
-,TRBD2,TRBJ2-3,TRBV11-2,TGTGCCAGCAGCCCCCGGGCCGGCGGGGGGGCGGCAGATACGCAGTATTTT,CASSPRAGGGAADTQYF
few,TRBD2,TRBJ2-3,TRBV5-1,TGCGCCAGCAGCTTGGGGTCTAGCGGGGGGACAGATACGCAGTATTTT,CASSLGSSGGTDTQYF
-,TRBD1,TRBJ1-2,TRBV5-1,TGCGCCAGCAGCTCGACAGGGGGTTCCAATGGCTACACCTTC,CASSSTGGSNGYTF
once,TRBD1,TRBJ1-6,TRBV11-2,TGTGCCAGCAGCTTAGTGGGAGGCAGGGGGTCACCTTCACCCCTCCACTTT,CASSLVGGRGSPSPLHF
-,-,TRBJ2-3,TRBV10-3,TGTGCCATCAGTGATTCGAGGGACACAGATACGCAGTATTTT,CAISDSRDTDTQYF
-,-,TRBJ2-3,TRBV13,TGTGCCAGCAGGGAGGGACTCCCGGATACGCAGTATTTT,CASREGLPDTQYF
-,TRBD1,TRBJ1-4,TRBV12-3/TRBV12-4,TGTGCCAGCAGTCCCGGGACAGATGAAAAACTGTTTTTT,CASSPGTDEKLFF
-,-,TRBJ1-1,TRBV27,TGTGCCAGCAGTTATCTTACGCAGGGTGGTACTGAAGCTTTCTTT,CASSYLTQGGTEAFF
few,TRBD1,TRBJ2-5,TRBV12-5,TGTGCTAGTGGCCCCGGGACAGACCAAGAGACCCAGTACTTC,CASGPGTDQETQYF
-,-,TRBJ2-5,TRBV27,TGTGCCAGCAGTCCCTCGGGGTATCAAGAGACCCAGTACTTC,CASSPSGYQETQYF
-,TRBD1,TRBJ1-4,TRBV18,TGTGCCAGCTCACGCGACAGGGTCGGATTTGAAAAACTGTTTTTT,CASSRDRVGFEKLFF
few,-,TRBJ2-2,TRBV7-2,TGTGCCAGCACCGCGAGCGGAAACACCGGGGAGCTGTTTTTT,CASTASGNTGELFF
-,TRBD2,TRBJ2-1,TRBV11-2,TGTGCCAGCAGCTTAGATAGCGGGGGGGCCGGCAATGAGCAGTTCTTC,CASSLDSGGAGNEQFF
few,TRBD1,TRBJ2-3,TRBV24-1,TGTGCCACCAGTCAGGACAGGGCCGGGGGTACGCAGTATTTT,CATSQDRAGGTQYF
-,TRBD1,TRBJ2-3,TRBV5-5,TGTGCCAGCAGCTGGACAGGGGACAGCACAGATACGCAGTATTTT,CASSWTGDSTDTQYF